This TCR beta chain is from a study of memory CD4+ T cells and cytomegalovirus serostatus. Study summary: Healthy Belgian adult donors included several CMV-positive and some 24 CMV-negative people. Study outcomes and limitations: About 40% of the roughly 160 known CMV-associated TCRbeta sequences appeared in CD4+ memory.

About this clone itself: The target antigen is unknown.

CDR1 SGDLS and CDR2 YYNGEE come from the germline V gene. J gave up 0 bases and V 0 bases, and 3 bases lay outside the gene matches. The CDR3 spans 16 residues. The sort gate was single viable CD3+CD4+CD8-CD45RO+ cells for memory CD4+ T cells. Donors' CMV status reflects serum IgG against pp150, pp28, p38, p52. CD4+ T cells were isolated by positive magnetic selection. The table came from immunoSEQ multiplex PCR; TCRdb's copy has only in-frame clones and leaves some out. The sample consists of over 45,000 clones, about 80% of them appearing once. The specimen was memory CD4+ T cells from blood. The V gene is TRBV9, the J gene TRBJ2-3; 8 bases match TRBD2. This sequence originates from an adult in good health and CMV-seronegative. The CDR3, as DNA: TGTGCCAGCAGCGTAGGGACTAGCAGTAGCACAGATACGCAGTATTTT. This sequence encodes CASSVGTSSSTDTQYF.